A single sample gave rise to the 24 T cell receptor beta chains below, sequenced in a study of regulatory T cells in long-lasting Graves disease. Time point described: newly diagnosed GD, antithyroid drugs for less than 3 months. RNA isolated from PBMCs was used to make the TCR library. CDR3-region Arm-PCR and iRepertoire HTBI primers produced the TCR beta libraries. TCRdb re-analysed the multiplex PCR reads in MiXCR, keeping a single row per CDR3 protein. This sample has hundreds of thousands of distinct CDR3 sequences, with about a sixth found just once. The same specimen was also included in a second study, on T cells in Graves' hyperthyroidism and ophthalmopathy.

Sample: peripheral blood mononuclear cells (PBMCs), taken at new diagnosis, from a patient treated with antithyroid drugs. These receptors were taken from a woman in her 30s with Graves disease.

This clonotype was recorded many times. The V and J genes are TRBV7-2 and TRBJ2-1; 9 bases are a match to TRBD1. The CDR3 is made up of 15 amino acids. Per germline, CDR1 SGHTA and CDR2 FQGNSA. V lost 3 bases and J lost 3; bases outside the gene matches: 3. The DNA of the CDR3 is TGTGCCAGCAGCTTGACAGGGGGAGACTACAATGAGCAGTTCTTC. Protein product: CASSLTGGDYNEQFF.

Many counts were recorded for this clonotype. The gene calls are TRBV5-1 and TRBJ2-2, with D possibly being TRBD1 (5 bases). CDR3 size: 15 residues. The germline V and J ends were trimmed by 0 bases and 4 bases, with 10 bases remaining between them. Per the germline V gene, CDR1 is SGHRS and CDR2 is YFSETQ. In DNA form, the CDR3 reads TGCGCCAGCAGCTTGGCAGGGTCGGGCACCGGGGAGCTGTTTTTT. Translated, it gives CASSLAGSGTGELFF.

The gene calls are TRBV11-3 and TRBJ2-1, with 10 bases matching TRBD2. CDR3 length equals 15 residues. The V gene's germline CDR1 is SGHNT and CDR2 YENEEA. J lost 6 bases, V lost 3 bases, and 5 bases had no gene match. The chain's CDR3 is CASSFKREGPNEQFF. CDR3 coding DNA: TGTGCCAGCAGCTTTAAGCGGGAGGGCCCCAATGAGCAGTTCTTC.

The chain is built from TRBV28 and TRBJ1-2; D may be TRBD1 (6 bases). V was shortened by 6 bases and J by 2 bases, with 16 bases between the two germline ends. Looked up from germline, CDR1 is MDHEN and CDR2 is SYDVKM. The CDR3 extends over 15 amino acids. The CDR3 reads CASRAGGRDNYGYTF. In nucleotides, the CDR3 is TGTGCCAGCAGGGCCGGGGGGCGAGACAACTATGGCTACACCTTC.

J is TRBJ1-4 and V is TRBV27; D is perhaps TRBD1 (6 bases). The CDR3 has 13 residues. The ends were cut back, 7 bases at V and 5 bases at J, with 11 bases in the middle. The germline V gene has CDR1 MNHEY and CDR2 SMNVEV (reference sequence). The CDR3 loop reads CASKRGGNEKLFF. CDR3 nucleotides: TGTGCCAGCAAGAGGGGGGGAAATGAAAAACTGTTTTTT.

This clonotype showed up many times. The rearrangement joins TRBV18 to TRBJ2-3; D gene ambiguous. There are 15 residues in the CDR3. V shed 1 base and J shed 2 bases, with 10 bases lying between them. Germline V lookup: CDR1 KGHSH, CDR2 LQKENI. The DNA of the CDR3 is TGTGCCAGCTCACCACGAGGAATCAACACAGATACGCAGTATTTT. It encodes CASSPRGINTDTQYF. Looking up the rest from reference TRBV18 and TRBJ2-3 gives the full variable domain: NAGVMQNPRHLVRRRGQEARLRCSPMKGHSHVYWYRQLPEEGLKFMVYLQKENIIDESGMPKERFSAEFPKEGPSILRIQQVVRGDSAAYFCASSPRGINTDTQYFGPGTRLTVL.

This clonotype appeared many times. The chain couples TRBV20-1 to TRBJ2-1; tentatively, D is TRBD1 (6 bases). This CDR3 has 13 residues. Deletions cut 3 bases from V and 10 bases from J, with 16 bases between. Germline V gene data show CDR1 as DFQATT and CDR2 as SNEGSKA (reference sequence). CDR3 DNA sequence: TGCAGTGCTAGTGTTAGACAGGTGACCGAGCAGTTCTTC. It is translated as CSASVRQVTEQFF.

This clonotype was observed many times. The gene calls are TRBV24-1 and TRBJ2-1, with a possible D match to TRBD2 (5 bases). V was shortened by 0 bases and J by 5 bases, with 10 bases between the two germline ends. This CDR3 comprises 15 residues. Looked up from germline, CDR1 is KGHDR and CDR2 is SFDVKD. The CDR3 bases are TGTGCCACCAGTGATTTGACGGGAATCCACAATGAGCAGTTCTTC. As protein: CATSDLTGIHNEQFF.

A few counts support this clonotype. This chain connects TRBV20-1 to TRBJ2-1, with a tentative D call TRBD1 (6 bases). Trimming took off 1 base at V and 6 bases at J, with 22 bases between the two ends. The CDR3 totals 17 residues. Germline values: CDR1 DFQATT, CDR2 SNEGSKA (reference sequence). This chain's CDR3 is CSARGHARQGIGNEQFF. The CDR3 DNA sequence: TGCAGTGCTAGAGGCCACGCTCGGCAGGGGATCGGCAATGAGCAGTTCTTC.

This clonotype was detected a few times. The chain employs TRBV6-5 and TRBJ2-7, with D perhaps given as TRBD1 or TRBD2 (5 bases each). CDR3 length: 16 residues. V lost 0 bases and J lost 3, with 15 bases in between. Per the germline V gene, CDR1 is MNHEY and CDR2 is SVGAGI. CDR3 DNA: TGTGCCAGCAGTTACTCCGGGACCCTTGCCCACTACGAGCAGTACTTC. Its translation: CASSYSGTLAHYEQYF.

The table lists this clonotype with many counts. The chain couples TRBV7-9 to TRBJ2-7; 13 bases match TRBD2. Per germline, CDR1 SEHNR and CDR2 FQNEAQ (reference sequence). V gave up 4 bases and J gave up 0 bases; unmatched junction bases: 12. The CDR3 consists of 19 residues. The CDR3, as DNA: TGTGCCAGCAGCTCCGGGACTAGCGGGATTTTGGGTGCCTCCTACGAGCAGTACTTC. Translated: CASSSGTSGILGASYEQYF.

Details on this clonotype: A much larger clone lies a single base off, so this may be a read error. The J gene is TRBJ2-2, the V gene TRBV30; no firm D call. Trimming took 2 bases from V and 3 from J, leaving 7 bases between them. From germline, CDR1 is GTSNPN and CDR2 SVGIG (reference sequence). This CDR3 comprises 13 residues. This chain's CDR3 is CAWSPTDTGELFF. CDR3 bases: TGTGCCTGGAGTCCTACGGACACCGGGGAGCTGTTTTTT.

The J gene is TRBJ1-6, the V gene TRBV7-9; TRBD1 is a possible D gene (5 bases). The V gene's germline CDR1 is SEHNR and CDR2 FQNEAQ (reference sequence). Trimming cost V 5 bases and J 18 bases, with 20 bases left between them. The CDR3 sequence is 13 residues long. The CDR3 spells CASSPRSGGAPHF. For the CDR3, the DNA is TGTGCCAGCAGCCCTCGGTCGGGAGGGGCCCCCCACTTT. Complete variable domain (other parts from reference TRBV7-9 and TRBJ1-6): DTGVSQNPRHKITKRGQNVTFRCDPISEHNRLYWYRQTLGQGPEFLTYFQNEAQLEKSRLLSDRFSAERPKGSFSTLEIQRTEQGDSAMYLCASSPRSGGAPHFGNGTRLTVT.

The rearrangement joins TRBV2 to TRBJ2-4; 8 bases are shared with TRBD1. J lost 14 bases, V lost 4 bases, and 4 bases had no gene match. The CDR3 spans 11 residues. CDR1 is SNHLY, CDR2 FYNNEI, per germline. The CDR3 DNA reads as TGTGCCAGCAGTGGGGACAGGACGAAGTACTTC. Translated, it gives CASSGDRTKYF.

Concerning this clonotype: As the CDR3 is not closed by the conserved phenylalanine or tryptophan, this likely results from a read error. It is unclear where the CDR3 begins or ends on the DNA, so no DNA is shown, and the CDR3 is as TCRdb lists it. The chain recombines TRBV7-2 with TRBJ2-1. The CDR3 is 13 amino acids in total, end residues counted. The V gene's germline CDR1 is SGHTA and CDR2 FQGNSA. The CDR3 here is CASSLGFRSEQLS.

In its sample, this clonotype was seen a few times. The V gene is TRBV7-9, the J gene TRBJ1-2; 7 bases are shared with TRBD1. The CDR3 is 14 amino acids. Germline V gives CDR1 SEHNR, CDR2 FQNEAQ (reference sequence). After removal of 4 bases from V and 4 bases from J, the junction contained 6 bases not matched to a gene. CDR3 nucleotide sequence: TGTGCCAGCAGCTCAACAGGGGTCCCCTATGGCTACACCTTC. Its translation: CASSSTGVPYGYTF.

This rearrangement joins TRBV28 to TRBJ2-1, with 9 positions matching TRBD1. Germline V CDR1 and CDR2: MDHEN, SYDVKM. This CDR3 region has 18 residues. The trim removed 3 bases at V and 3 bases at J, leaving 12 bases unmatched. The CDR3 DNA follows: TGTGCCAGCAGTTTTGAATGGACAGGGGACCCTAACTACAATGAGCAGTTCTTC. Amino acids: CASSFEWTGDPNYNEQFF.

At least ten counts were recorded for this clonotype. V is TRBV29-1 and J is TRBJ2-1; D not resolved. CDR3 length equals 15 residues. The V end was cut by 4 bases, the J end by 5 bases, with 18 bases between. The germline V gene encodes CDR1 SQVTM and CDR2 ANQGSEA. The chain's CDR3 is CSVGMFGGRHNEQFF. The DNA of the CDR3 is TGCAGCGTTGGGATGTTTGGCGGCCGCCACAATGAGCAGTTCTTC.

Turning to this clonotype: A far larger clone is off by one base, so a read error is likely. The CDR3: CASSLDPSGRAYEQFF. CDR3 sequence (DNA): TGTGCCAGCAGCTTAGACCCCAGCGGGAGGGCCTACGAGCAGTTCTTC. V usage is TRBV11-2 and J usage is TRBJ2-1; 10 nucleotides line up with TRBD2. The length of the CDR3 is 16 residues. CDR1 is SGHAT and CDR2 is FQNNGV in the germline V gene. Trimming cost V 0 bases and J 10 bases; bases outside gene matches: 9. Full variable domain (outside the CDR3, taken from reference TRBV11-2 and TRBJ2-1): EAGVAQSPRYKIIEKRQSVAFWCNPISGHATLYWYQQILGQGPKLLIQFQNNGVVDDSQLPKDRFSAERLKGVDSTLKIQPAKLEDSAVYLCASSLDPSGRAYEQFFGPGTRLTVL.

The J gene is TRBJ2-1, the V gene TRBV19; 7 nucleotides agree with TRBD2. CDR3 length equals 16 residues. The J segment lost 3 bases and the V segment lost 7 bases, leaving 12 bases of the junction unmatched. The germline gives CDR1 LNHDA, CDR2 SQIVND (reference sequence). The CDR3 DNA reads as TGTGCCAGTACCACGAATCTAGCGGCGTACTACAATGAGCAGTTCTTC. This encodes CASTTNLAAYYNEQFF.

The V gene is TRBV11-1, the J gene TRBJ1-2, with TRBD1 as a possible D gene (5 bases). V lost 1 base and J 8 bases, leaving 11 bases between the germline ends. CDR1 and CDR2 (germline): SGHAT, FQDESV (reference sequence). The CDR3 is 13 residues long. This CDR3 is CASSLVGTSGYTF. CDR3 DNA: TGTGCCAGCAGCTTAGTGGGGACTAGCGGCTACACCTTC. Using reference TRBV11-1 and TRBJ1-2 for the parts outside the CDR3, the full variable domain is EAEVAQSPRYKITEKSQAVAFWCDPISGHATLYWYRQILGQGPELLVQFQDESVVDDSQLPKDRFSAERLKGVDSTLKIQPAELGDSAMYLCASSLVGTSGYTFGSGTRLTVV.

This clonotype has only a few counts. The chain combines TRBV7-9 with TRBJ2-1; 9 bases are a match to TRBD2. Germline-derived CDR1 and CDR2 are SEHNR and FQNEAQ (reference sequence). CDR3 length: 16 amino acids. The V and J ends lost 4 bases and 4 bases, in that order; junction bases with no gene match: 8. Here the CDR3 DNA reads TGTGCCAGCAGCTACACGACTAGCGGAGATTACAATGAGCAGTTCTTC. As protein: CASSYTTSGDYNEQFF.

This clonotype was observed a few times. This chain joins TRBV9 and TRBJ2-7, with D maybe TRBD1 (6 bases). This CDR3 spans 15 amino acids. V was clipped by 3 bases and J by 1 base, with 14 bases between them. CDR1 SGDLS and CDR2 YYNGEE come from the germline V gene. The DNA for the CDR3 is TGTGCCAGCAGCGCCAGCCCGACAGGATCCTACGAGCAGTACTTC. It translates to CASSASPTGSYEQYF.

About this clonotype itself: One base away lies a much larger clone, so this may be a sequencing read error. The gene calls are TRBV12-3 or TRBV12-4 and TRBJ2-7; 10 bases match TRBD2. The CDR3 length is 15 residues. V dropped 5 bases and J dropped 2; count of bases not matched to a gene: 6. In DNA, the CDR3 is TGTGCCAGCAGTAAGGAACTAGCGGGACCCTACGAGCAGTACTTC. This codes for CASSKELAGPYEQYF.